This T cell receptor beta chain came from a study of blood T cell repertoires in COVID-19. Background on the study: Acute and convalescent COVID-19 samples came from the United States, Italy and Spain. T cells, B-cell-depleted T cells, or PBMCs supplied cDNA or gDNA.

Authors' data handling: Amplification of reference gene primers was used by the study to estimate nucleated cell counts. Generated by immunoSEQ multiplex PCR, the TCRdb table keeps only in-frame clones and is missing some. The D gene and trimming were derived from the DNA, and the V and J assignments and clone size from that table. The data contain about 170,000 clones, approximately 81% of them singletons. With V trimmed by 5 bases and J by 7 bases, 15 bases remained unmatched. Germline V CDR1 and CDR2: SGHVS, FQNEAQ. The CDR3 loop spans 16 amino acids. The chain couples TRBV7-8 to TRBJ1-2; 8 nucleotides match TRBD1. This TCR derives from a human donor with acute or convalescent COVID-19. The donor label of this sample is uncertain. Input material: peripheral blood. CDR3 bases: TGTGCCAGCAGCCCCGCCTTCCCAGGGGGCGTAATTGGCTACACCTTC. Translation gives CASSPAFPGGVIGYTF. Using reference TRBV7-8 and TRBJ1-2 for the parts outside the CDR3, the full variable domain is GAGVSQSPRYKVAKRGQDVALRCDPISGHVSLFWYQQALGQGPEFLTYFQNEAQLDKSGLPSDRFFAERPEGSVSTLKIQRTQQEDSAVYLCASSPAFPGGVIGYTFGSGTRLTVV.